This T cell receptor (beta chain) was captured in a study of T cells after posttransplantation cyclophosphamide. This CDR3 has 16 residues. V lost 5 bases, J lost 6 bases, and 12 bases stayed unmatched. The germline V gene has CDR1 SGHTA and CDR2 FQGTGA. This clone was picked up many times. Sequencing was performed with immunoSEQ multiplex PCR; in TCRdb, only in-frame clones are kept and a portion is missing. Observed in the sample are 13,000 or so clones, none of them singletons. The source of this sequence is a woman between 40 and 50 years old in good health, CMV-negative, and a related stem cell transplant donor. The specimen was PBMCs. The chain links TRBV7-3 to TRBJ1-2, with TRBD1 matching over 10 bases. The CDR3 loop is CASSATPRTGGDGYTF. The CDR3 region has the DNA TGTGCCAGCAGCGCGACCCCAAGGACAGGGGGTGATGGCTACACCTTC.